This TCR beta chain was documented in a study of blood T cells in healthy people across ages. As to this clonotype: Its antigen is as yet unknown.

Alongside a J-beta primer mix, a sample-barcoded 5' primer served in a second PCR lasting about 7 to 12 cycles. Every single cDNA molecule received a tag from a template-switch adaptor with 12 random nucleotides. From the 5' RACE reads, TCRdb called clonotypes with MiXCR, one entry per CDR3 protein. This sample yields under 2,000,000 distinct CDR3 sequences, of which less than 50% are seen a single time; roughly 2.1% belongs to the top ten. The CDR3 spans 13 residues. V lost 3 bases and J 3 bases, leaving 8 bases between the germline ends. Study results and limitations: Per million T cells, the diversity of TCR beta decreased roughly linearly as age advanced.

The clonotype was recovered from a woman aged 40 to 49 in good health. Sequencing was carried out using blood. The chain carries TRBV12-3 or TRBV12-4 and TRBJ1-2; tentatively, D is TRBD1 (5 bases). In nucleotides, the CDR3 is TGTGCCAGCAGTTTGATGGGGGACTATGGCTACACCTTC. Protein: CASSLMGDYGYTF.